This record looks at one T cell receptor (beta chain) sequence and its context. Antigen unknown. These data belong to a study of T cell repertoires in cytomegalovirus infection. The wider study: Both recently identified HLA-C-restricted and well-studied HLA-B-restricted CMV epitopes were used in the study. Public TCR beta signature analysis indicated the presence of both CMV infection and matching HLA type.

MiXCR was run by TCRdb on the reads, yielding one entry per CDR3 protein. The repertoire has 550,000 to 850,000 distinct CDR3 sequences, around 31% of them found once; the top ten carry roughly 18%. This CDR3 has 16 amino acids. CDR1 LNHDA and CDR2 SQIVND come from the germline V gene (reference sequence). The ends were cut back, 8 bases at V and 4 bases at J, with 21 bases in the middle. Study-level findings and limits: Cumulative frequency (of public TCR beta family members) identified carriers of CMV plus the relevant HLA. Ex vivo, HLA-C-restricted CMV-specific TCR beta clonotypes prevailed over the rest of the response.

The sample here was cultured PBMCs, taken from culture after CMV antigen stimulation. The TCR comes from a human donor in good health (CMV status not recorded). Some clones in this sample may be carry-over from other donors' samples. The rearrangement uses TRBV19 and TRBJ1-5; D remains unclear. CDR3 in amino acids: CASHRRPGEWNQPQHF. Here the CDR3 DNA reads TGTGCCAGTCACCGGAGGCCGGGTGAGTGGAATCAGCCCCAGCATTTT.